The 9 T cell receptor beta chains below were found in one sample sequenced in a study of T cells in Graves' hyperthyroidism and ophthalmopathy. RNA transcripts provided the source from which TCR beta CDR3 regions were amplified. Using the HTBI primer set, a first-round RT-PCR was run on the TCR CDR3. In TCRdb, the multiplex PCR reads were re-called with MiXCR into one record per CDR3 protein. The sample carries 550,000 to 600,000 distinct CDR3 sequences, about half recorded once. What was sequenced was peripheral blood or thyroid tissue (not recorded which). Receptors originate from an adult woman with Graves' disease, either hyperthyroidism or ophthalmopathy (not recorded which).

V usage is TRBV15 and J usage is TRBJ2-5; TRBD1 matches 10 bases. V lost 3 bases and J lost 5; bases outside the gene matches: 6. The CDR3 covers 15 residues. The germline V gene has CDR1 LNHNV and CDR2 YYDKDF (reference sequence). The CDR3 DNA is TGTGCCACCAGCAGCGTAGACAGGGGGCTTGAGACCCAGTACTTC. It encodes CATSSVDRGLETQYF.

The chain links TRBV7-2 to TRBJ2-7; the match to TRBD1 covers 10 bases. Germline V gene lookup returns CDR1 SGHTA and CDR2 FQGNSA. The CDR3 length is 14 residues. With V trimmed by 5 bases and J by 9 bases, 10 bases remained unmatched. In DNA form, the CDR3 reads TGTGCCAGCAGCGCGGACAGGGGGATACCCGCGCAGTACTTC. Translation gives CASSADRGIPAQYF.

Many counts were recorded for this clonotype. J is TRBJ1-4 and V is TRBV20-1; D might be TRBD1 (6 bases). V lost 4 bases, J lost 8 bases, and 20 bases lay in between. Per germline, CDR1 DFQATT and CDR2 SNEGSKA (reference sequence). This CDR3 comprises 15 residues. The CDR3 protein is CSATPLQGGPEKLFF. The CDR3 DNA follows: TGCAGTGCTACACCTTTACAGGGAGGGCCAGAAAAACTGTTTTTT.

V gene TRBV25-1 combines with J gene TRBJ1-6; TRBD1 matches at 7 bases. The CDR3 has 13 residues. Germline V lookup: CDR1 MGHDK, CDR2 SYGVNS. The J segment lost 6 bases and the V segment lost 7 bases, leaving 3 bases of the junction unmatched. The CDR3 DNA reads as TGTGCCAGCACACGGGACAGTAATTCACCCCTCCACTTT. Its translation: CASTRDSNSPLHF.

The chain recombines TRBV7-9 with TRBJ2-5; 8 bases fit TRBD1. CDR1 is SEHNR and CDR2 is FQNEAQ in the germline V gene (reference sequence). V was pared by 1 base and J by 7 bases, with 8 bases of the junction left unmatched. CDR3 length: 15 residues. The CDR3 region is CASSLETGAVGTQYF. Written as DNA, the CDR3 is TGTGCCAGCAGCTTAGAGACAGGGGCTGTCGGGACCCAGTACTTC.

V and J are TRBV7-9 and TRBJ1-4; 10 bases agree with TRBD1. This CDR3 has 15 amino acids. Trimming took 4 bases from V and 8 from J; bases not matched to a gene: 7. The V gene's germline CDR1 is SEHNR and CDR2 FQNEAQ (reference sequence). The CDR3 sequence: CASSYSGTGAEKLFF. The CDR3 region has the DNA TGTGCCAGCAGCTACTCGGGGACAGGGGCCGAAAAACTGTTTTTT.

V usage is TRBV19 and J usage is TRBJ1-1, with 7 bases lining up with TRBD1. This CDR3 comprises 16 residues. The V gene end was trimmed by 7 bases and the J gene end by 6 bases; junction bases not matched to a gene: 17. From germline, CDR1 is LNHDA and CDR2 SQIVND (reference sequence). This CDR3 reads CASTGTVASTYPEAFF. For the CDR3, the DNA is TGTGCCAGTACGGGGACAGTGGCTTCCACTTACCCTGAAGCTTTCTTT. Supplemented by reference TRBV19 and TRBJ1-1, the full variable domain reads DGGITQSPKYLFRKEGQNVTLSCEQNLNHDAMYWYRQDPGQGLRLIYYSQIVNDFQKGDIAEGYSVSREKKESFPLTVTSAQKNPTAFYLCASTGTVASTYPEAFFGQGTRLTVV.

This clonotype was picked up many times. This chain connects TRBV4-1 to TRBJ1-5; D ambiguous. CDR1 and CDR2 from the germline V gene are MGHRA and YSYEKL. The germline V and J ends were trimmed by 3 bases and 3 bases, with 9 bases remaining between them. CDR3 length: 14 residues. This CDR3 reads CASSQLGINQPQHF. CDR3 DNA: TGCGCCAGCAGCCAGCTGGGGATCAATCAGCCCCAGCATTTT.

As for this clonotype: Lacking the conserved final phenylalanine or tryptophan, this CDR3 likely reflects a read error. The DNA is left out, because the CDR3 cannot be placed on it with certainty; the CDR3 is given as TCRdb lists it. The V call is TRBV9, the J call TRBJ2-7; the table's D call, TRBD2, has no DNA check behind it. Per germline, CDR1 SGDLS and CDR2 YYNGEE. The CDR3 has 8 residues if both end residues are counted. The CDR3 is CASSPPAR.